This T cell receptor (beta chain) was sequenced during a study of T cell changes during pregnancy in multiple sclerosis. The germline gives CDR1 SGHDT, CDR2 YYEEEE. The CDR3 has 14 amino acids. J gave up 2 bases and V 6 bases, and 7 bases lay outside the gene matches. Here immunoSEQ multiplex PCR was the method, and the copy in TCRdb shows in-frame clones only, minus some. The table lists about 77,000 clones, about nine tenths of them singletons. The sequence was collected from a female donor with multiple sclerosis, enrolled in a pregnancy study. Sequenced material: peripheral blood, taken before pregnancy. The genes are TRBV5-6 and TRBJ1-2, with 7 bases lining up with TRBD1. The CDR3 region has the DNA TGTGCCAGCACCGGGTGGGACAGCAACTATGGCTACACCTTC. Its translation: CASTGWDSNYGYTF.